This T cell receptor (beta chain) appears in the sequencing data of a study of post-analysis software for immune sequencing data (dated by TCRdb to between 2015 and 2017). At the level of the whole study: Relapsing-remitting, secondary progressive and progressive-relapsing multiple sclerosis were recorded as disease courses, and subtype annotation was lacking for some patients. The patient repertoires were set against approximately 10 previously published healthy control repertoires from donors whose ages ranged from roughly 6 to 26 years. A subset of samples was prepared in parallel using single-end sample barcoding, then pooled and co-amplified after Illumina adapter ligation. Findings and caveats that apply to the study as a whole: The multiple sclerosis patient group was slightly younger than the control group. Direct clustering with F measure showed strong co-clustering of samples prepared in the same batch, prompting a batch-effect correction. Compared with controls, multiple sclerosis patients had significantly lower normalized Chao1 diversity, a finding suggesting substantial peripheral T-cell clonal expansion.

To demonstrate the VDJtools post-analysis software, the study profiled TCR beta repertoires from the peripheral blood of about 13 young patients with multiple sclerosis. Multiple sclerosis patients were children and adolescents aged about 6 to 16 years. The library was obtained by PCR. Instrument used: Illumina HiSeq 2500. Unique molecular identifiers were incorporated into TCR beta cDNA libraries to reduce PCR and sequencing biases. Per 1 to 10 million input T cells, roughly 0.5 million cDNA molecules were obtained, such that each molecule approximated one T cell. The patient libraries were prepared and sequenced with the same protocol used for the earlier healthy control dataset. Within a given batch, samples were prepared together, multiplexed and sequenced on the same HiSeq lane. As for the authors' bioinformatics: MIGEC was used to process the raw barcoded reads, and molecular identifier groups with only a single read were discarded before consensus assembly and CDR3 extraction. Clonotype tables were post-analysed with VDJtools, normalizing diversity by down-sampling all datasets to the smallest sample size. Repertoire overlap clustering matched CDR3 amino acid but not nucleotide sequences to correct batch-related cross-sample contamination. Using fastp trimming at Q25 and MiXCR clonotype assembly, TCRdb reanalyzed the public sequencing data and kept in-frame beta chains. Every distinct CDR3 protein forms one entry, paired with its most common genes and DNA. It is TCRdb's table, rather than the study itself, that gives the V and J calls and clone size. For this sample there are roughly 600,000 distinct CDR3 sequences; roughly 40% appear just once. The ten biggest clones cover about 1.5% of the sample.

This clonotype was detected a few times. The antigen this receptor binds is unknown. Per-base qualities were not stored, and no clone one base away is much larger. The receptor was derived from a girl aged 10-17 years with multiple sclerosis. Specimen: blood.

The DNA is TGTGCCAGCAGCCAAGGACTAGGGGGAGAGACCCAGTACTTC. The translation is CASSQGLGGETQYF. The sequence joins TRBV4-2 to TRBJ2-5; the D region may be TRBD1 or TRBD2, each matching 6 bases equally. CDR1 is given as LGHNA and CDR2 as YNFKEQ, both from the germline V gene. The V end loses 1 base and the J end loses 4 bases, and a stretch of 10 bases separates them. The CDR3 starts with the cysteine, ends with the phenylalanine, and has 14 residues. Of all the DNA, just the CDR3 is kept, 42 bases in frame from base 1.